The rows below give T cell receptor beta chains drawn from one sample of a study of cytomegalovirus exposure and HLA in healthy donors. The repertoire was sequenced with immunoSEQ multiplex PCR; TCRdb's copy has only in-frame clones and lacks some. The data show around 150,000 clones, with 70% to 80% seen just once and around 6.6% held by the top ten. Sequenced input: PBMCs. These receptors came from a man between 45 and 60 years old in good health and CMV-seropositive. Both conserved end residues are part of each CDR3. The D gene is left open where the match is weak. Not all rows give a size; the values are once, few, many and, for expanded clones, a class.

NA TRBJ1-2 TRBV28 NA TGTGCCAGCAGTACGCGGAGGGGATGGTATGGCTACACCTTC CASSTRRGWYGYTF
TRBD1 TRBJ1-2 TRBV5-1 NA TGCGCCAGCAGCTTGGAGGGACAGAACTATGGCTACACCTTC CASSLEGQNYGYTF
NA TRBJ2-1 TRBV5-1 NA TGCGCCAGCAGCTTGGGACTAGAATACAATGAGCAGTTCTTC CASSLGLEYNEQFF
NA TRBJ2-7 TRBV10-3 once TGTGCCATCAGACTCGATTACGAGCAGTACTTC CAIRLDYEQYF
TRBD2 TRBJ2-1 TRBV9 NA TGTGCCAGCAGCGTAGCGGGGGGGGTCTCCTACAATGAGCAGTTCTTC CASSVAGGVSYNEQFF
NA TRBJ1-4 TRBV9 once TGTGCCAGCAGCCCCGGGGGGTCTAATGAAAAACTGTTTTTT CASSPGGSNEKLFF
NA TRBJ2-5 TRBV29-1 NA TGCAGCGTTAAGGTTCAGGCGGAGACCCAGTACTTC CSVKVQAETQYF
TRBD1 TRBJ2-7 TRBV28 NA TGTGCCAGCAGTACCCCCGGGACAGGGGGCGTCGAGCAGTACTTC CASSTPGTGGVEQYF
TRBD2 TRBJ2-1 TRBV9 NA TGTGCCAGCAGCCCAACCGGGACTAGCGGCTACAATGAGCAGTTCTTC CASSPTGTSGYNEQFF
TRBD1 TRBJ2-7 TRBV5-5 NA TGTGCCAGCAGCTTAACAGGGGTTTCCTACGAGCAGTACTTC CASSLTGVSYEQYF